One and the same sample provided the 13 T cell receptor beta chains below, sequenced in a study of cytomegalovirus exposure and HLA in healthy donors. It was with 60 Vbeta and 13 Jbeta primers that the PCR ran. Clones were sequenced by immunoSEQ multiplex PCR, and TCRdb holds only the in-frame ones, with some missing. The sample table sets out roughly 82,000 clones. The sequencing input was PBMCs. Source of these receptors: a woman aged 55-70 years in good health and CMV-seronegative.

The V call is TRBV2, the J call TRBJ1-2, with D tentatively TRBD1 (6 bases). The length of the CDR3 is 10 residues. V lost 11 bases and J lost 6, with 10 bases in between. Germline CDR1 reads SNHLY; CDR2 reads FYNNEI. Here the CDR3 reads CAGHRDGYTF. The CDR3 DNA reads TGTGCCGGACACAGGGATGGCTACACCTTC.

In nucleotides, the CDR3 is TGTGCCAGTAGTCCCAGCGAGTGGAACTACGAGCAGTACTTC. It specifies CASSPSEWNYEQYF. V is TRBV19 and J is TRBJ2-7; no definite D call. The V end lost 5 bases, the J end lost 3 bases, and 14 bases lay between the germline ends. Germline V gene data show CDR1 as LNHDA and CDR2 as SQIVND (reference sequence). This CDR3 is 14 amino acids long.

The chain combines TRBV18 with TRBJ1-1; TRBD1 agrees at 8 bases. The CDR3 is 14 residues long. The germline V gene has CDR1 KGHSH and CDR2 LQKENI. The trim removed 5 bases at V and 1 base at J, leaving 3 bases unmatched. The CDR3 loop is CASSTGTGNTEAFF. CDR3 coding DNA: TGTGCCAGCTCAACCGGGACAGGGAACACTGAAGCTTTCTTT.

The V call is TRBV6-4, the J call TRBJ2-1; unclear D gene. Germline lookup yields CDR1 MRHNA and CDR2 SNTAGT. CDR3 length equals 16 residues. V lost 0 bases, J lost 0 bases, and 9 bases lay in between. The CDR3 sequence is CASSDSSINSYNEQFF. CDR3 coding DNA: TGTGCCAGCAGTGACTCGAGTATCAACTCCTACAATGAGCAGTTCTTC.

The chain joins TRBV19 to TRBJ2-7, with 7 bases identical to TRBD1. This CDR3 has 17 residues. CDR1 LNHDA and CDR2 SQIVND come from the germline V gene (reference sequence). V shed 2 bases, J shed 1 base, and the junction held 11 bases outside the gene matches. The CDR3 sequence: CASSIPSSTGNSYEQYF. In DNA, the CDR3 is TGTGCCAGTAGTATACCCTCCTCGACAGGGAATTCCTACGAGCAGTACTTC.

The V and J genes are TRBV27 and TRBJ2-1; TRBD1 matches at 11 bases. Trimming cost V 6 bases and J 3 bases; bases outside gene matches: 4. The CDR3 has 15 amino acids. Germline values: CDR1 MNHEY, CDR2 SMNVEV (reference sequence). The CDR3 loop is CASSLGTGGYNEQFF. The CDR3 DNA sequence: TGTGCCAGCAGCCTCGGGACAGGGGGCTACAATGAGCAGTTCTTC.

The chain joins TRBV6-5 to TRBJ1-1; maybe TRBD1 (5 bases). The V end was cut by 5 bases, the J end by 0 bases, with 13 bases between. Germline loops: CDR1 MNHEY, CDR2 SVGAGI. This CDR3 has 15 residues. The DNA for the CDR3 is TGTGCCAGCAGTATACAGGCGGAGATGAACACTGAAGCTTTCTTT. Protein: CASSIQAEMNTEAFF.

The CDR3 sequence: CASSFRGGTDTQYF. The DNA for the CDR3 is TGTGCCAGCAGCTTCCGGGGGGGCACAGATACGCAGTATTTT. The chain couples TRBV13 to TRBJ2-3; the match to TRBD2 covers 7 bases. V was pared by 3 bases and J by 1 base, with 1 base of the junction left unmatched. Germline values: CDR1 PRHDT, CDR2 FYEKMQ (reference sequence). There are 14 residues in the CDR3.

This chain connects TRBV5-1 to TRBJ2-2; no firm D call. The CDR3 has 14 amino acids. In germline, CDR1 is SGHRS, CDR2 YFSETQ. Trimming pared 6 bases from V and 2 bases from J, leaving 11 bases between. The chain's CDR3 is CASTQDLNTGELFF. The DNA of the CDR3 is TGCGCCAGCACCCAAGATCTAAACACCGGGGAGCTGTTTTTT.

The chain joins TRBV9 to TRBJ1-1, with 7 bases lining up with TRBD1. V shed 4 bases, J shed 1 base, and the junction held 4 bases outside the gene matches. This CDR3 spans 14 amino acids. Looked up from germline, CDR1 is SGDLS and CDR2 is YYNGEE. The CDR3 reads CASSSQGQNTEAFF. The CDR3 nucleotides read TGTGCCAGCAGCTCACAGGGGCAGAACACTGAAGCTTTCTTT.

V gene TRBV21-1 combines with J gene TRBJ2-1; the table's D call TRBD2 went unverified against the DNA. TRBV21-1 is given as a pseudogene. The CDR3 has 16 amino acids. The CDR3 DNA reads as TGTGCCAGCACCACCCCGGACTACCTCTCCTACAATGAGCAGTTCTTC. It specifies CASTTPDYLSYNEQFF.

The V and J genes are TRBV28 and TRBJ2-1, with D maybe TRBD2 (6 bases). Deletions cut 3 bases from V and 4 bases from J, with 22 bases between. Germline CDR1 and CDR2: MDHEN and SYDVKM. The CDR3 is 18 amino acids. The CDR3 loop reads CASSLEGVSAFLYNEQFF. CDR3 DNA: TGTGCCAGCAGTTTGGAGGGCGTATCGGCCTTTTTATACAATGAGCAGTTCTTC.

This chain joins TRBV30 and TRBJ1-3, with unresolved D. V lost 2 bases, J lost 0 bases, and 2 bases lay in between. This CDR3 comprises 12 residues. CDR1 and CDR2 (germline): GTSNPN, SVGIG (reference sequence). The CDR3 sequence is CAWSLSGNTIYF. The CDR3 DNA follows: TGTGCCTGGAGTCTCTCTGGAAACACCATATATTTT.